The 5 T cell receptor beta chains below come from one sample, sequenced in a study of tissue T cells after allogeneic stem cell transplantation. The method was immunoSEQ multiplex PCR; TCRdb's version includes in-frame clones alone and lacks a portion of them. Of approximately 20,000 clones in the sample, about 70% were seen once. Specimen: blood. The receptors come from a female BALB/c mouse in good health. Mice of this strain are of MHC haplotype H2-d.

On this clone: Germline and genes here are mouse. Coverage ceases 1 residue before the CDR3 finishes, and the germline J gene fills in the end. This chain links TRBV3 with TRBJ2-5; TRBD2 aligns across 8 bases. The V segment lost 2 bases and the J segment 2 bases; nucleotides outside the gene matches: 6. Germline CDR1 reads SNHLY; CDR2 reads FYNGKV (reference sequence). CDR3 length: 16 amino acids. CDR3 bases read: TGTGCCAGCAGCTTAAAGGGGGGGCGCCTCCAAGACACCCAGTAC. Translation: CASSLKGGRLQDTQY. The entire CDR3 reads CASSLKGGRLQDTQYF.

About this clone itself: Genes and germline come from the mouse. The CDR3 end falls 1 residue outside the read, so it is completed with the germline J gene. This chain uses TRBV13-1 with TRBJ2-3; tentative D call: TRBD1 (6 bases). Germline V gives CDR1 NSHNY, CDR2 SYGAGN. V lost 1 base and J lost 0, with 9 bases in between. This CDR3 is 15 amino acids long. Partial CDR3 DNA: TGTGCCAGCAGTGATAGGGACAATAGTGCAGAAACGCTGTAT. It codes for CASSDRDNSAETLY. The entire CDR3 reads CASSDRDNSAETLYF.

About this clone itself: Gene names denote mouse genes. Read sequence stops 1 residue before the CDR3 end, and the germline J gene provides the missing end. The rearrangement links TRBV19 to TRBJ2-5, with D possibly matching TRBD1 (6 bases). Per the germline V gene, CDR1 is FNHDT and CDR2 is SITEND (reference sequence). The CDR3 loop spans 14 amino acids. Trimming stripped 1 base from V and 3 bases from J, with 9 bases between. Incomplete CDR3 DNA: TGTGCCAGCAGTATAATGGGACAACAAGACACCCAGTAC. Protein: CASSIMGQQDTQY. The CDR3, in full, reads CASSIMGQQDTQYF.

In the case of this clone: The germline and genes are mouse ones. Sequencing ends 1 residue short of the CDR3 end; the germline J gene provides the rest. This chain connects TRBV1 to TRBJ2-2, with 8 bases matching TRBD1. Losses at the gene ends were 3 bases for V and 4 bases for J; bases not matched to a gene: 4. CDR1 and CDR2 (germline): NSQYPW, LRSPGD (reference sequence). This CDR3 is 15 amino acids long. CDR3 DNA (partial): TGCACCTGCAGTGCTCAGGGGGCGGTCACCGGGCAGCTCTAC. It translates to CTCSAQGAVTGQLY. The whole CDR3 is CTCSAQGAVTGQLYF.

A note on this clone: Gene names and germline refer to mouse. Additional DNA sequences in this sample encode the identical CDR3. The CDR3 is CTCSARQANTEVFF. The CDR3 bases that were read are TGCACCTGCAGTGCGCGACAGGCAAACACAGAAGTCTTC. This chain links TRBV1 with TRBJ1-1; weak D call: TRBD1 (6 bases). The read ends 1 residue shy of where the CDR3 ends; the end is completed using the germline J gene. Germline V gives CDR1 NSQYPW, CDR2 LRSPGD (reference sequence). The CDR3 loop spans 14 amino acids. V lost 3 bases and J lost 0, with 8 bases in between.